Listed here is a single T cell receptor (beta chain). As yet, its antigen is unknown. Enrollment shut out patients with autoimmune disease history or systemic immunosuppression. This entry belongs to a study of OX40 agonist ivuxolimab in advanced cancers. Study-wide context: Patients enrolled in dose escalation were diagnosed with hepatocellular carcinoma, melanoma, renal cell or head and neck cancer. Study-wide results and caveats: Partial responders dosed at 0.1-3.0 mg/kg displayed clonal expansion ranking among the lowest.

CDR3 size: 12 residues. The germline V gene encodes CDR1 MNHNY and CDR2 SVGAGI (reference sequence). Trimming stripped 6 bases from V and 4 bases from J, with 7 bases between. Data came from immunoSEQ multiplex PCR; TCRdb stores just in-frame clones and leaves some out. The data show under 25,000 clones, over 70% seen once. This receptor was obtained from an adult with an advanced solid tumor such as melanoma, head and neck, liver or kidney cancer. The genes are TRBV6-6 and TRBJ1-5; D is unclear. The sequencing used CD4+ or CD8+ T cells sorted from blood, collected in a trial of the OX40 agonist ivuxolimab. CDR3 nucleotide sequence: TGTGCCAGCAGCCGGGAAAATCAGCCCCAGCATTTT. This codes for CASSRENQPQHF.